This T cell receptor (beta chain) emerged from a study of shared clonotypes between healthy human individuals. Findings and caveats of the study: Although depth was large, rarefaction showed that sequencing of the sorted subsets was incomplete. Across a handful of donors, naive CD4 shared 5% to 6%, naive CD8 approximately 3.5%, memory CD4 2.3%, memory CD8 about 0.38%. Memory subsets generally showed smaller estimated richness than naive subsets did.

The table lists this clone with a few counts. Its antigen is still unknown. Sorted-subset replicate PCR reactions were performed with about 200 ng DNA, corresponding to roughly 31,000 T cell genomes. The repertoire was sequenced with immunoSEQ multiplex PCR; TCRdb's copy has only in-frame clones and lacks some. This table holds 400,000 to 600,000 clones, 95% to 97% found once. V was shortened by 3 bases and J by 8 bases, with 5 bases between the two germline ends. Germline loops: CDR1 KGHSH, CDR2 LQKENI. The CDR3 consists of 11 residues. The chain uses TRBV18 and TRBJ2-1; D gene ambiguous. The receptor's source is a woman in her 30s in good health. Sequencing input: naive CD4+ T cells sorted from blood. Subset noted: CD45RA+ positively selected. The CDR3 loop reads CASSPSYEQFF. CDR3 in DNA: TGTGCCAGCTCACCGTCCTATGAGCAGTTCTTC.